This TCR beta chain stems from a study of T cells in Graves' hyperthyroidism and ophthalmopathy. Whole-study findings and limits: Blood also showed most of the thyroid clonotypes that were expanded above 0.001. Before onset, by a median of around six months, the model predicted ophthalmopathy.

Enrolled ophthalmopathy patients presented with a Clinical Activity Score of at least 3, a NOSPECS grade of at least 4, and disease duration under 3 months. TCR beta CDR3 regions were amplified from RNA. Using the HTBI primer set, a first-round RT-PCR was run on the TCR CDR3. TCRdb used MiXCR to reprocess the multiplex PCR reads, holding one entry per CDR3 protein. The sample lists almost 500,000 distinct CDR3 sequences; around a fifth were seen once. This clonotype was observed at least ten times. Its antigen is not identified. The V gene's germline CDR1 is SGHTA and CDR2 FQGNSA. The CDR3 extends over 17 amino acids. Trimming left V 1 base short and J 7 bases short, with 22 bases between.

The sequencing sample was made of blood. This rearrangement joins TRBV7-2 to TRBJ2-5; TRBD1 might be the D (6 bases). This clonotype was obtained from a woman aged 65 to 85 with Graves' ophthalmopathy. CDR3 region: CASSLGRGGGARVTQYF. The CDR3 DNA is TGTGCCAGCAGCTTAGGACGAGGGGGTGGGGCTAGAGTGACCCAGTACTTC.